This passage covers 20 T cell receptor beta chains from one sample sequenced in a study of radiotherapy plus CTLA-4 blockade in lung cancer. TCRdb's copy holds only in-frame clones and misses some; the assay was immunoSEQ multiplex PCR. The sample lists approximately 80,000 clones; 78% were seen once. Sequenced here: peripheral blood, sampled from a patient treated with radiotherapy plus ipilimumab. These receptors all come from a human donor with non-small cell lung cancer whose response to radiotherapy plus ipilimumab could not be evaluated. Some clones in this sample may be carry-over from other donors' samples.

The V gene is TRBV7-6, the J gene TRBJ1-5, with unresolved D. V was trimmed by 5 bases and J by 0 bases, leaving 11 bases between them. The CDR3 contains 15 residues. Germline V gene sequence: CDR1 SGHVS, CDR2 FNYEAQ. The CDR3 protein is CASSKDNYSNQPQHF. The CDR3 DNA follows: TGTGCCAGCAGCAAAGACAATTATAGCAATCAGCCCCAGCATTTT.

This sequence joins TRBV29-1 and TRBJ1-1; maybe TRBD1 (5 bases). Germline-derived CDR1 and CDR2 are SQVTM and ANQGSEA. The germline V and J ends were trimmed by 4 bases and 0 bases, with 12 bases remaining between them. The CDR3 sequence is 14 residues long. CDR3 protein: CSVGRTTVNTEAFF. CDR3 DNA sequence: TGCAGCGTTGGACGAACGACAGTGAACACTGAAGCTTTCTTT. Together with reference TRBV29-1 and TRBJ1-1, the CDR3 gives the full variable domain: SAVISQKPSRDICQRGTSLTIQCQVDSQVTMMFWYRQQPGQSLTLIATANQGSEATYESGFVIDKFPISRPNLTFSTLTVSNMSPEDSSIYLCSVGRTTVNTEAFFGQGTRLTVV.

The rearrangement uses TRBV6-5 and TRBJ1-2, with D tentatively TRBD1 (6 bases). The CDR3 loop spans 14 amino acids. CDR1 and CDR2 (germline): MNHEY, SVGAGI. Trimming shortened V by 8 bases and J by 4 bases, and 17 bases separated the two germline ends. This chain's CDR3 is CASVRGGATYGYTF. CDR3 DNA: TGTGCCAGCGTACGGGGGGGGGCGACCTATGGCTACACCTTC.

With respect to this clone: At one boundary the junction diverges from the germline segment, which might be a read error. The J gene is TRBJ2-5, the V gene TRBV7-7, with D possibly matching TRBD1 (6 bases). The CDR3 sequence is 16 residues long. From germline, CDR1 is SSHAT and CDR2 FNYEAQ (reference sequence). CDR3 coding DNA: TGTGCTAGCAGTGCCGGTAGAACAGGGATAAGTGGGACCCAGTACTTC. Translated: CASSAGRTGISGTQYF.

The rearrangement links TRBV6-5 to TRBJ2-7; D unclear. The V and J ends lost 5 bases and 3 bases respectively, with 14 bases between them. Germline V gene data show CDR1 as MNHEY and CDR2 as SVGAGI. CDR3 size: 14 residues. The CDR3: CASSDYRAFYEQYF. The CDR3 nucleotides read TGTGCCAGCAGTGATTATCGAGCGTTCTACGAGCAGTACTTC.

The J gene is TRBJ2-1, the V gene TRBV2; TRBD1 is a possible D gene (6 bases). Germline assignment: CDR1 SNHLY and CDR2 FYNNEI. The germline V and J ends were trimmed by 4 bases and 8 bases, with 18 bases remaining between them. The CDR3 is 15 amino acids. CDR3 DNA: TGTGCCAGCAGTGGAGTGGCAGGGGCTCTTGATGAGCAGTTCTTC. It is translated as CASSGVAGALDEQFF.

The chain employs TRBV5-1 and TRBJ1-1; no reliable D call. V was cut by 0 bases and J by 4 bases, with 13 bases left in between. Germline-derived CDR1 and CDR2 are SGHRS and YFSETQ. CDR3 size: 15 residues. CDR3 in amino acids: CASSLEAAPGTEAFF. Written as DNA, the CDR3 is TGCGCCAGCAGCTTGGAGGCGGCGCCCGGCACTGAAGCTTTCTTT.

The V call is TRBV5-6, the J call TRBJ2-7; D perhaps matches TRBD1 (5 bases). This CDR3 contains 13 residues. Germline CDR1 reads SGHDT; CDR2 reads YYEEEE. V was trimmed by 4 bases and J by 5 bases, leaving 13 bases between them. CDR3 amino acids: CASSATRVDEQYF. Here the CDR3 DNA reads TGTGCCAGCAGCGCAACCAGGGTGGACGAGCAGTACTTC. The variable domain in full, with the rest retrieved from reference TRBV5-6 and TRBJ2-7, is DAGVTQSPTHLIKTRGQQVTLRCSPKSGHDTVSWYQQALGQGPQFIFQYYEEEERQRGNFPDRFSGHQFPNYSSELNVNALLLGDSALYLCASSATRVDEQYFGPGTRLTVT.

V and J are TRBV14 and TRBJ2-5; maybe TRBD1 (5 bases). The CDR3 totals 14 residues. V was cut by 2 bases and J by 4 bases, with 11 bases left in between. Germline CDR1 SGHDN, CDR2 FVKESK. The DNA for the CDR3 is TGTGCCAGCAGCCAACAAGGGGCTGGAGAGACCCAGTACTTC. Protein product: CASSQQGAGETQYF.

Only one count was recorded for this clone. Since no conserved phenylalanine or tryptophan closes the CDR3, a read error is the likely cause. The DNA is omitted, as the CDR3 cannot be located on it reliably, and the CDR3 follows TCRdb's listing. The J gene is TRBJ2-7, the V gene TRBV19; TRBD2 is taken as the D call from the table, unchecked against the DNA. The CDR3 extends over 16 residues, inclusive of both ends. CDR1 is LNHDA and CDR2 is SQIVND in the germline V gene (reference sequence). The CDR3 sequence: CASSTQAPGLAGGKRR.

In its sample, this clone was seen a few times. The rearrangement uses TRBV2 and TRBJ2-2; D may be TRBD1 (6 bases). There are 15 residues in the CDR3. V gave up 2 bases and J gave up 4 bases, with 11 bases separating them. Germline lookup yields CDR1 SNHLY and CDR2 FYNNEI. This chain's CDR3 is CASSETTGGTGELFF. CDR3 nucleotide sequence: TGTGCCAGCAGTGAAACGACAGGAGGCACCGGGGAGCTGTTTTTT.

This sequence joins TRBV5-1 and TRBJ2-5; the match to TRBD2 covers 9 bases. The CDR3 loop spans 16 amino acids. Germline CDR1 reads SGHRS; CDR2 reads YFSETQ. The junction had 7 bases not matched to a gene; V was cut back by 4 bases and J by 0 bases. CDR3 amino acids: CASSPGLAAYQETQYF. The DNA of the CDR3 is TGCGCCAGCAGCCCGGGACTAGCCGCGTACCAAGAGACCCAGTACTTC.

The chain's CDR3 is CATSAVGGTRAGNEQFF. CDR3 nucleotide sequence: TGTGCCACCAGCGCCGTGGGAGGGACCAGGGCCGGCAATGAGCAGTTCTTC. The rearrangement links TRBV15 to TRBJ2-1, with 7 bases fitting TRBD2. CDR3 length: 17 residues. CDR1 is LNHNV and CDR2 is YYDKDF in the germline V gene (reference sequence). J was trimmed by 6 bases and V by 5 bases; bases with no gene match: 16.

The genes are TRBV7-9 and TRBJ2-3; D is uncertain. Germline V gene lookup returns CDR1 SEHNR and CDR2 FQNEAQ (reference sequence). This CDR3 region has 17 residues. The V end was cut by 5 bases, the J end by 0 bases, with 18 bases between. CDR3 bases: TGTGCCAGCAGCCCGGAATTGGCGCGGCCTAGCACAGATACGCAGTATTTT. The encoded protein is CASSPELARPSTDTQYF.

About this clone itself: At the DNA level, this CDR3 is encoded by other sequences in the same sample as well. The chain combines TRBV5-1 with TRBJ1-2; D perhaps matches TRBD1 (6 bases). V was trimmed by 0 bases and J by 3 bases, leaving 6 bases between them. Germline CDR1 SGHRS, CDR2 YFSETQ. CDR3 length equals 13 residues. CDR3 in amino acids: CASSLDRDYGYTF. The CDR3 region has the DNA TGCGCCAGCAGCTTGGACAGGGACTATGGCTACACCTTC.

CDR3 DNA sequence: TGTGCTGGAAGAGCGTTTGCGAACACCGGGGAGCTGTTTTTT. This gives the protein CAGRAFANTGELFF. The V and J genes are TRBV6-1 and TRBJ2-2, with D uncertain. This CDR3 has 14 amino acids. Per the germline V gene, CDR1 is MNHNS and CDR2 is SASEGT.

V gene TRBV6-5 combines with J gene TRBJ1-5; D is unclear. The germline V gene encodes CDR1 MNHEY and CDR2 SVGAGI. The CDR3 runs to 14 residues. V was clipped by 3 bases and J by 4 bases, with 10 bases between them. The DNA of the CDR3 is TGTGCCAGCAGTTATTTCCAGACAAATCAGCCCCAGCATTTT. This codes for CASSYFQTNQPQHF.

This chain's CDR3 is CASSLGAQETQYF. CDR3 bases: TGTGCCAGCAGCTTAGGCGCGCAAGAGACCCAGTACTTC. The chain combines TRBV11-2 with TRBJ2-5, with D uncertain. The CDR3 is 13 residues long. Germline CDR1 is SGHAT and CDR2 is FQNNGV. With 1 base removed from V and 2 bases from J, the gap between germline ends came to 5 bases.

The chain recombines TRBV28 with TRBJ1-5; no clear D gene. Germline-derived CDR1 and CDR2 are MDHEN and SYDVKM. The length of the CDR3 is 11 residues. The V and J ends lost 5 bases and 9 bases respectively, with 8 bases between them. CDR3: CASSLSGPQHF. CDR3 DNA sequence: TGTGCCAGCAGTCTCTCGGGGCCCCAGCATTTT. Full variable domain (rest looked up from reference TRBV28 and TRBJ1-5): DVKVTQSSRYLVKRTGEKVFLECVQDMDHENMFWYRQDPGLGLRLIYFSYDVKMKEKGDIPEGYSVSREKKERFSLILESASTNQTSMYLCASSLSGPQHFGDGTRLSIL.

The chain links TRBV18 to TRBJ1-2, with a weak D call TRBD1 (6 bases). The CDR3 contains 12 residues. Germline CDR1 and CDR2: KGHSH and LQKENI. V was trimmed by 6 bases and J by 8 bases, leaving 13 bases between them. The DNA for the CDR3 is TGTGCCAGCTCGCCCAGGGGCGGAGGCTACACCTTC. Its translation: CASSPRGGGYTF.